This T cell receptor (beta chain) was profiled in a study of T-cell memory formation after mild COVID-19. Study-wide background: Most TCR clusters belonged to a single donor.

Germline loops: CDR1 MNHEY, CDR2 SVGAGI. The V gene end was trimmed by 0 bases and the J gene end by 1 base; junction bases not matched to a gene: 2. This CDR3 has 16 residues. MiXCR, run by TCRdb on the 5' RACE reads, gives a single entry per CDR3 protein. Of some 88,000 distinct CDR3 sequences listed, around a quarter are singletons. This clonotype showed up just a few times. The antigen remains unidentified. Overall study findings and caveats: For contracting clones, CD4+ ones sat mainly in CM and EM, CD8+ in EMRA.

Sample: PBMCs or a T cell subset sorted from them (not recorded which). The chain links TRBV6-5 to TRBJ1-1; 10 positions agree with TRBD1. This clonotype was obtained from a young man who had mild COVID-19 (a few samples of this study predate the infection). Cell type and time point are not known. In DNA, the CDR3 is TGTGCCAGCAGTTACTCACGGACAGGGGGGAACACTGAAGCTTTCTTT. Encoded protein: CASSYSRTGGNTEAFF.